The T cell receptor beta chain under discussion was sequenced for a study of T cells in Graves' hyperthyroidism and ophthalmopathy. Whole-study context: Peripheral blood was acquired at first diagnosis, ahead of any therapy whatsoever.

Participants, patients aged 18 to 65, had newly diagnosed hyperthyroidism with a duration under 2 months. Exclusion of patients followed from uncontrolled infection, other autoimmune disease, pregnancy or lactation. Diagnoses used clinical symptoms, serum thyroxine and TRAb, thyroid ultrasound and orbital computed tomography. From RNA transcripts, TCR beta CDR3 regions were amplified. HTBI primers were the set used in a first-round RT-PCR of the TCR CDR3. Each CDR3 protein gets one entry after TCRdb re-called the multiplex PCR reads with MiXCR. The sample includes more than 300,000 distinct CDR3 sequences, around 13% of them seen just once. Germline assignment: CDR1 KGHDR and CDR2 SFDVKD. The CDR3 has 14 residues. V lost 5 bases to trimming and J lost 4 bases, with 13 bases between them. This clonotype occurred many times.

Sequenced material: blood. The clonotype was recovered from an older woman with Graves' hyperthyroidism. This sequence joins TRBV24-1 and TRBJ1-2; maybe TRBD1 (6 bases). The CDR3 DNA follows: TGTGCCACCAGTGTGTCCGGGACAAGCTATGGCTACACCTTC. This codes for CATSVSGTSYGYTF.